This T cell receptor (beta chain) comes out of a study of blood T cells in healthy people across ages. General study points: Age showed a roughly linear inverse relationship with TCR beta diversity per million T cells.

In the case of this clonotype: Antigen specificity is unknown.

A J-beta primer mix and a sample-barcoded 5' primer were used in a second PCR of roughly 6 to 11 cycles. From the 5' RACE reads, TCRdb called clonotypes with MiXCR, one entry per CDR3 protein. Of 600,000 to 1,000,000 distinct CDR3 sequences in the sample, roughly 25% were seen once. Looked up from germline, CDR1 is MNHEY and CDR2 is SVGEGT. The CDR3 is 15 amino acids. V shed 4 bases, J shed 3 bases, and the junction held 5 bases outside the gene matches. This same sample was also taken into another study, of T cells of mothers and their children. From that report: In each mother, TCR beta CDR3 reads exceeded 10 million; in each child, they numbered some 2.8 million.

V is TRBV6-2 or TRBV6-3 and J is TRBJ2-1; 8 bases line up with TRBD1. The sample taken for sequencing was blood. The receptor was derived from a boy aged 10-17 years in good health. The CDR3 nucleotides read TGTGCCAGCAGTTGGCCCGGGACAGGCTACAATGAGCAGTTCTTC. This gives the protein CASSWPGTGYNEQFF.